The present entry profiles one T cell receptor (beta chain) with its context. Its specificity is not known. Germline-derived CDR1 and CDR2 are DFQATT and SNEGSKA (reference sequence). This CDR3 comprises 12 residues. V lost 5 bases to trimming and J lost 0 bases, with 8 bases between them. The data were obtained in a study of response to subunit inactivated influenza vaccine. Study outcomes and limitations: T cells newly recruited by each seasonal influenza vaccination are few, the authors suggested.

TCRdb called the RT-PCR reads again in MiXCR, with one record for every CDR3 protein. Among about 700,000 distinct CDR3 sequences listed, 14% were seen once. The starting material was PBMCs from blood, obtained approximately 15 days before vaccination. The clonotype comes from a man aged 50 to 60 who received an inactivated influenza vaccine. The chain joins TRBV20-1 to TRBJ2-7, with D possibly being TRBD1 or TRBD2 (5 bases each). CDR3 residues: CSAGDGSYEQYF. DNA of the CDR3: TGCAGTGCTGGGGACGGCTCCTACGAGCAGTACTTC.